The clone carrying this T cell receptor beta chain turned up a few times. Generated by immunoSEQ multiplex PCR, the TCRdb table keeps only in-frame clones and is missing some. In the table there are tens of thousands of clones, 80% to 90% of which are singletons. Germline CDR1 is MNHEY and CDR2 is SMNVEV (reference sequence). The germline V and J ends were trimmed by 2 bases and 4 bases, with 15 bases remaining between them. The CDR3 consists of 15 residues. The data were obtained in a study of OX40 agonist ivuxolimab in advanced cancers. Material: CD4+ or CD8+ T cells sorted from blood, obtained in a trial of the OX40 agonist ivuxolimab. This clonotype was sampled from an adult with an advanced solid tumor such as melanoma, head and neck, liver or kidney cancer. V and J are TRBV27 and TRBJ2-7, with D tentatively TRBD1 or TRBD2 (6 bases each). In DNA, the CDR3 is TGTGCCAGCAGTTTAAAGCAGGGGCGGGGATACGAGCAGTACTTC. Translated: CASSLKQGRGYEQYF.